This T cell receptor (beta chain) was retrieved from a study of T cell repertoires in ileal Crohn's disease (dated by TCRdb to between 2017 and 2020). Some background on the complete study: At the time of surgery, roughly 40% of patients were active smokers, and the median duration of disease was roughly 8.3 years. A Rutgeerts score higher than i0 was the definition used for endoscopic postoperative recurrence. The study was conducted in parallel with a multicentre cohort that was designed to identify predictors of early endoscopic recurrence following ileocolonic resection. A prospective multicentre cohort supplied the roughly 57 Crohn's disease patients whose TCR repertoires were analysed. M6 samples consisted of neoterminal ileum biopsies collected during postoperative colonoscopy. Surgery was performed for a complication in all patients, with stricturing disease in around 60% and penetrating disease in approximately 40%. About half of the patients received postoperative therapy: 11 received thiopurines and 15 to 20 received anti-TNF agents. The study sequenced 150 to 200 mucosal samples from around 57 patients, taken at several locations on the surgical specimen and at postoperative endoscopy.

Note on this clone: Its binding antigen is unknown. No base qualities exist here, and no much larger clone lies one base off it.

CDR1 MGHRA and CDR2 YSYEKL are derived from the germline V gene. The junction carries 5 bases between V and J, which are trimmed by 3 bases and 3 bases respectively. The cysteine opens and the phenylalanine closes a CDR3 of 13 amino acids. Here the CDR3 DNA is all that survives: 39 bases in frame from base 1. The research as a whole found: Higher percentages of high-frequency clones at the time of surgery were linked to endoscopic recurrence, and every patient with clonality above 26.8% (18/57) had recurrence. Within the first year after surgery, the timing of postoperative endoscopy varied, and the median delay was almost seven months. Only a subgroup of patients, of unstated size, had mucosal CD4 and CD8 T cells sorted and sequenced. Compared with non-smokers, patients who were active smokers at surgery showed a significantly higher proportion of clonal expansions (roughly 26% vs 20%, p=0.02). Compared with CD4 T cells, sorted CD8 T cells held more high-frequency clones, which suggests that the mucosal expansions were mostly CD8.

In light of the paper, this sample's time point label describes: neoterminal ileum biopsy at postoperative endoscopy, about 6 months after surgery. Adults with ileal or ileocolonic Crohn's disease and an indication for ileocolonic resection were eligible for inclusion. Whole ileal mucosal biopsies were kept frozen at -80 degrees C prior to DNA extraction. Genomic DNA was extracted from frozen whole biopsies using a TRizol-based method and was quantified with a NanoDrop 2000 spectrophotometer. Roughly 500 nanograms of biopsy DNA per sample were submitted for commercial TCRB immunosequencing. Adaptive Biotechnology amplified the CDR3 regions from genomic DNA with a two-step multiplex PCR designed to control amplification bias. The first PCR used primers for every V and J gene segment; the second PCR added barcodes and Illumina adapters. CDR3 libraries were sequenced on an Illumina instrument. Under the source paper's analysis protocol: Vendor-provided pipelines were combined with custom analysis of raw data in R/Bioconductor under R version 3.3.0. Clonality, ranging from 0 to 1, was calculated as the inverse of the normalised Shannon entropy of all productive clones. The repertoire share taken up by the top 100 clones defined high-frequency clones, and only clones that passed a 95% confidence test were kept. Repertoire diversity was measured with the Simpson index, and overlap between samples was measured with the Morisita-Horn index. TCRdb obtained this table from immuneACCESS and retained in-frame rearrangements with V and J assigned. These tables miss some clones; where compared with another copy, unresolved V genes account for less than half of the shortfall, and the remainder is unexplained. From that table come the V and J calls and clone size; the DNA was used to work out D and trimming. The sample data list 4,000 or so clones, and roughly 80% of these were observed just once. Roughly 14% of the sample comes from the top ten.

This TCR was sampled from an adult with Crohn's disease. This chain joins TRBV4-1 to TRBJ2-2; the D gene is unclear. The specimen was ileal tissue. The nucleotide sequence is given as TGCGCCAGCAGCCATCGGTACACCGGGGAGCTGTTTTTT. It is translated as CASSHRYTGELFF.